The rows below give T cell receptor delta chains drawn from one sample of a study of gamma-delta chains in newborns, infants, children. TCRdb re-called the reads via CATT. Of about 5,400 delta-chain clones listed, 14% to 15% were seen once; the top ten hold about a quarter. The sequenced sample was blood, obtained at baseline. The receptors originated from a child who was a newborn, infant or young child, either healthy, febrile or measles-vaccinated (not recorded which). The CDR3 runs from the conserved cysteine through the conserved F or W. A D gene is named only where the DNA matches it firmly. For some rows the clone size is stated as once, few or many, or as a class when expanded; others skip it.

j_gene	d_gene	abundance	v_gene	CDR3aa	CDR3nt
TRDJ1	TRDD3	few	TRDV1	CALGFRSRGRDTRGYTDKLIF	TGTGCTCTTGGGTTCCGTTCTAGGGGTAGGGATACCAGGGGATACACCGATAAACTCATCTTT
TRDJ1	TRDD3	.	TRDV1	CALGELSVIGLLYWGIQNTDKLIF	TGTGCTCTTGGGGAACTAAGCGTTATAGGACTCCTTTACTGGGGGATACAGAACACCGATAAACTCATCTTT
TRDJ1	TRDD3	few	TRDV2	CACDRLNFASGDMDSGKLIF	TGTGCCTGTGACCGCCTTAATTTCGCTAGCGGGGATATGGACAGCGGTAAACTCATCTTT
TRDJ3	TRDD3	medium-sized	TRDV2	CACDGVDKYSGGYSWDTRQMFF	TGTGCCTGTGACGGGGTGGATAAGTATTCTGGGGGATACTCCTGGGACACCCGACAGATGTTTTTC
TRDJ1	TRDD3	.	TRDV1	CALAPSYWGIRPAYTDKLIF	TGTGCTCTTGCACCTTCCTACTGGGGGATACGTCCCGCGTACACCGATAAACTCATCTTT
TRDJ1	TRDD3	medium-sized	TRDV2	CACDPLGDTLGTDKLIF	TGTGCCTGTGACCCTTTGGGGGATACGCTGGGGACCGATAAACTCATCTTT
TRDJ1	TRDD3	few	TRDV3	CAFYYIWMGGYRALIF	TGTGCCTTTTATTATATATGGATGGGGGGATACCGGGCACTCATCTTT
TRDJ3	TRDD3	.	TRDV2	CACDLLDGGYIQDTISWDTRQMFF	TGTGCCTGTGACCTATTGGATGGGGGATACATCCAGGATACTATCTCCTGGGACACCCGACAGATGTTTTTC
TRDJ1	TRDD3	.	TRDV2	CACDTVRSTGGHKGRDTDKLIF	TGTGCCTGTGACACCGTGAGATCGACTGGGGGACATAAAGGTAGGGACACCGATAAACTCATCTTT
TRDJ1	TRDD3	.	TRDV1	CALGELHDYWGIRVTDKLIF	TGTGCTCTTGGGGAACTTCATGACTACTGGGGGATACGGGTCACCGATAAACTCATCTTT
TRDJ2	TRDD3	medium-sized	TRDV1	CALGRLGDPVSDPLLTAQLFF	TGTGCTCTTGGTCGACTGGGGGACCCTGTATCGGACCCCCTTTTGACAGCACAACTCTTCTTT
TRDJ1	.	medium-sized	TRDV2	CACDPVGTPHRDTDKLIF	TGTGCCTGTGACCCGGTGGGGACCCCGCATCGGGACACCGATAAACTCATCTTT
TRDJ1	TRDD3	.	TRDV1	CALGELAYLGDGLIF	TGTGCTCTTGGGGAACTCGCCTACTTGGGGGATGGCCTCATCTTT
TRDJ1	TRDD3	few	TRDV1	CALGELVAVTGGYLCTDKLIF	TGTGCTCTTGGGGAACTAGTAGCCGTTACTGGGGGATATTTATGCACCGATAAACTCATCTTT
TRDJ3	TRDD3	medium-sized	TRDV2	CACDTVLGDTTWDTRQMFF	TGTGCCTGTGACACGGTGCTGGGGGATACTACCTGGGACACCCGACAGATGTTTTTC
TRDJ1	TRDD3	medium-sized	TRDV2	CACDPVLGDTARMYTDKLIF	TGTGCCTGTGACCCAGTACTGGGGGATACGGCCCGTATGTACACCGATAAACTCATCTTT
TRDJ1	TRDD3	medium-sized	TRDV3	CAFDSWVWIPKVVLGDTDKLIF	TGTGCCTTTGATTCGTGGGTTTGGATTCCTAAGGTCGTACTGGGGGATACCGATAAACTCATCTTT
TRDJ1	TRDD3	.	TRDV1	CALGESPFYWGILDKLIF	TGTGCTCTTGGGGAGTCCCCCTTCTACTGGGGGATACTCGATAAACTCATCTTT
TRDJ1	.	medium-sized	TRDV2	CACDHVVSNDKLIF	TGTGCCTGTGACCACGTAGTTTCTAACGATAAACTCATCTTT
TRDJ1	TRDD3	medium-sized	TRDV3	CAFEVRGIDWGIRNTDKLIF	TGTGCCTTTGAGGTCCGGGGGATTGACTGGGGGATACGTAACACCGATAAACTCATCTTT
TRDJ1	TRDD3	medium-sized	TRDV2	CACDPVTGGPYTDKLIF	TGTGCCTGTGACCCCGTTACTGGGGGACCGTACACCGATAAACTCATCTTT
TRDJ3	TRDD3	medium-sized	TRDV2	CACDRGRLTSYWFLGDTRIWDTRQMFF	TGTGCCTGTGACAGGGGGCGGCTGACTTCCTACTGGTTTCTGGGGGATACGCGTATCTGGGACACCCGACAGATGTTTTTC
TRDJ1	TRDD3	once	TRDV2	CACDPLLGAGGLYTDKLIF	TGTGCCTGTGACCCGCTTCTGGGGGCCGGGGGGCTGTACACCGATAAACTCATCTTT
TRDJ1	TRDD3	few	TRDV2	CACDQIKMGETYTDKLIF	TGTGCCTGTGACCAGATTAAGATGGGGGAAACGTACACCGATAAACTCATCTTT
TRDJ3	TRDD3	.	TRDV2	CACDTVLGDTTVWDTRQMFF	TGTGCCTGTGACACCGTACTGGGGGATACGACAGTCTGGGACACCCGACAGATGTTTTTC
TRDJ1	.	medium-sized	TRDV2	CACDSLVQPDKLIF	TGTGCCTGTGACTCACTGGTCCAGCCCGATAAACTCATCTTT
TRDJ1	TRDD3	large	TRDV3	CASKFSYWGILDTDKLIF	TGTGCCTCAAAATTTTCCTACTGGGGGATACTGGACACCGATAAACTCATCTTT
TRDJ1	TRDD3	few	TRDV1	CALGEPEMLPRYWGSDKLIF	TGTGCTCTTGGGGAACCCGAGATGCTACCTCGATACTGGGGTTCCGATAAACTCATCTTT
TRDJ1	.	few	TRDV1	CALGPQSPFLNNGDTGDKLIF	TGTGCTCTTGGGCCCCAATCACCCTTCCTAAACAACGGGGATACCGGGGATAAACTCATCTTT
TRDJ1	TRDD3	.	TRDV1	CALGELRSPEFTGGYTDKLIF	TGTGCTCTTGGGGAACTAAGGTCCCCCGAATTCACTGGGGGATACACCGATAAACTCATCTTT
TRDJ3	.	.	TRDV1	CALGEWYCGGPSSWDTRQMFF	TGTGCTCTTGGGGAATGGTACTGCGGGGGTCCCAGCTCCTGGGACACCCGACAGATGTTTTTC
TRDJ1	TRDD3	.	TRDV1	CALGERGIRTGGQDKLIF	TGTGCTCTTGGGGAACGGGGTATCCGTACTGGGGGACAAGATAAACTCATCTTT